The rows below give T cell receptor beta chains drawn from one sample of a study of CD8+ T cells in alopecia areata. Repertoires were generated with immunoSEQ multiplex PCR, while TCRdb's copy carries only in-frame clones and drops some. The sample has about 210,000 clones, 43% seen once. The specimen comprised CD4+ T cells sorted from blood, sampled at approximately week 36, from a patient treated with tofacitinib. These receptors were obtained from a human donor with alopecia areata. The CDR3 runs from the conserved cysteine through the conserved F or W. Each record gives: clone size, J gene, V gene, D gene, CDR3 DNA, CDR3 protein. The D gene is left open where the match is weak. Size is omitted from some rows. Given values are once, few, many or a class for expanded clones.

clone_size: few; j_call: TRBJ2-5; v_call: TRBV18; d_call: -; cdr3_nt: TGTGCCAGCTCACCACAACGAGAGACCCAGTACTTC; cdr3_aa: CASSPQRETQYF
clone_size: many; j_call: TRBJ2-2; v_call: TRBV7-2; d_call: TRBD2; cdr3_nt: TGTGCCAGCAGCTTAGTATCTACTAGCGGGCGATCCGGGGAGCTGTTTTTT; cdr3_aa: CASSLVSTSGRSGELFF
clone_size: -; j_call: TRBJ2-1; v_call: TRBV7-8; d_call: -; cdr3_nt: TGTGCCAGCAGCTTTCGGCACAATGAGCAGTTCTTC; cdr3_aa: CASSFRHNEQFF
clone_size: -; j_call: TRBJ2-3; v_call: TRBV29-1; d_call: TRBD2; cdr3_nt: TGCAGCGGTGGCCGGGAGGCAGATACGCAGTATTTT; cdr3_aa: CSGGREADTQYF
clone_size: -; j_call: TRBJ2-3; v_call: TRBV4-1; d_call: TRBD2; cdr3_nt: TGCGCCAGCAGCCACCTAGCGGGAGGTCCAGATACGCAGTATTTT; cdr3_aa: CASSHLAGGPDTQYF
clone_size: -; j_call: TRBJ2-3; v_call: TRBV4-3; d_call: TRBD2; cdr3_nt: TGCGCCAGCAGCCCGACTAGCGGGAGAACAGATACGCAGTATTTT; cdr3_aa: CASSPTSGRTDTQYF
clone_size: -; j_call: TRBJ2-7; v_call: TRBV20-1; d_call: -; cdr3_nt: TGCAGTGCTAGCCACTACGAGCAGTACTTC; cdr3_aa: CSASHYEQYF
clone_size: -; j_call: TRBJ1-1; v_call: TRBV5-4; d_call: -; cdr3_nt: TGTGCCAGCAGCACACGACAGTCGTCGCGGACTGAAGCTTTCTTT; cdr3_aa: CASSTRQSSRTEAFF
clone_size: -; j_call: TRBJ2-5; v_call: TRBV18; d_call: -; cdr3_nt: TGTGCCAGCTCACCACCAGGGGCCCAGTACTTC; cdr3_aa: CASSPPGAQYF
clone_size: few; j_call: TRBJ1-5; v_call: TRBV29-1; d_call: -; cdr3_nt: TGCAGCGTCGCGAACTTCGGGGGCAATCAGCCCCAGCATTTT; cdr3_aa: CSVANFGGNQPQHF
clone_size: -; j_call: TRBJ1-1; v_call: TRBV27; d_call: -; cdr3_nt: TGTGCCAGCAGTTCCGGGGTGCCCGGCACTGAAGCTTTCTTT; cdr3_aa: CASSSGVPGTEAFF
clone_size: -; j_call: TRBJ2-2; v_call: TRBV6-1; d_call: -; cdr3_nt: TGTGCCAGCAGGGGACTGTCAAACGGGGAGCTGTTTTTT; cdr3_aa: CASRGLSNGELFF
clone_size: -; j_call: TRBJ2-6; v_call: TRBV30; d_call: TRBD1; cdr3_nt: TGTGCCTGGAGACTCGACAGGGGGCTAGGCTCTGGGGCCAACGTCCTGACTTTC; cdr3_aa: CAWRLDRGLGSGANVLTF
clone_size: -; j_call: TRBJ1-3; v_call: TRBV6-1; d_call: -; cdr3_nt: TGTGCCAGCAAAGTAGGTGGTGGAAACACCATATATTTT; cdr3_aa: CASKVGGGNTIYF
clone_size: -; j_call: TRBJ2-3; v_call: TRBV5-4; d_call: -; cdr3_nt: TGTGCCAGCAGCCCCGGCAGCCCCACAGATACGCAGTATTTT; cdr3_aa: CASSPGSPTDTQYF
clone_size: -; j_call: TRBJ2-5; v_call: TRBV6-5; d_call: -; cdr3_nt: TGTGCCAGCAGTTATAGGGTGGGGGAGACCCAGTACTTC; cdr3_aa: CASSYRVGETQYF
clone_size: -; j_call: TRBJ2-1; v_call: TRBV9; d_call: TRBD1; cdr3_nt: TGTGCCAGCAGCGTAGGACAGGGTCGTGAGCAGTTCTTC; cdr3_aa: CASSVGQGREQFF
clone_size: -; j_call: TRBJ1-3; v_call: TRBV28; d_call: -; cdr3_nt: TGTGCCAGCCGGGACTCTTTGGGACCGTCTGGAAACACCATATATTTT; cdr3_aa: CASRDSLGPSGNTIYF
clone_size: -; j_call: TRBJ2-1; v_call: TRBV30; d_call: -; cdr3_nt: TGTGCCTGGAGTGTGGCCGTGCAGTTCTTC; cdr3_aa: CAWSVAVQFF
clone_size: -; j_call: TRBJ2-7; v_call: TRBV25-1; d_call: -; cdr3_nt: TGTGCCAGCAGTGATTGGAGGGGCAACGAGCAGTACTTC; cdr3_aa: CASSDWRGNEQYF
clone_size: -; j_call: TRBJ1-3; v_call: TRBV29-1; d_call: TRBD1; cdr3_nt: TGCAGCGCTACCCATTCTTCGGGACAGGGTAGCGGCACCATATATTTT; cdr3_aa: CSATHSSGQGSGTIYF
clone_size: few; j_call: TRBJ2-3; v_call: TRBV29-1; d_call: -; cdr3_nt: TGCAGCGTTGATGATGGGATGGGGACAGATACGCAGTATTTT; cdr3_aa: CSVDDGMGTDTQYF
clone_size: once; j_call: TRBJ2-1; v_call: TRBV30; d_call: TRBD2; cdr3_nt: TGTGCCTGGGTGGACGTAACTAGCGGTACGTCGGAGCAGTTCTTC; cdr3_aa: CAWVDVTSGTSEQFF
clone_size: -; j_call: TRBJ1-1; v_call: TRBV29-1; d_call: -; cdr3_nt: TGCAGCGTTATTTCGGGGTGGAACACTGAAGCTTTCTTT; cdr3_aa: CSVISGWNTEAFF
clone_size: -; j_call: TRBJ2-3; v_call: TRBV30; d_call: -; cdr3_nt: TGTGCCTGGAGTGTAGGTGGACTAACAGATACGCAGTATTTT; cdr3_aa: CAWSVGGLTDTQYF
clone_size: -; j_call: TRBJ1-1; v_call: TRBV2; d_call: -; cdr3_nt: TGTGCCAGCTATAGGAGCTGGAACACTGAAGCTTTCTTT; cdr3_aa: CASYRSWNTEAFF
clone_size: few; j_call: TRBJ2-1; v_call: TRBV7-7; d_call: -; cdr3_nt: TGTGCTAGCAGCCCAATAGGCTGGAATGAGCAGTTCTTC; cdr3_aa: CASSPIGWNEQFF
clone_size: -; j_call: TRBJ1-1; v_call: TRBV5-1; d_call: -; cdr3_nt: TGCGCCAGCAGCTTGAGGGACACTGAAGCTTTCTTT; cdr3_aa: CASSLRDTEAFF
clone_size: -; j_call: TRBJ2-6; v_call: TRBV29-1; d_call: -; cdr3_nt: TGCAGCGTCTCACTTAGGACCAACGTCCTGACTTTC; cdr3_aa: CSVSLRTNVLTF
clone_size: -; j_call: TRBJ2-5; v_call: TRBV30; d_call: -; cdr3_nt: TGTGCCTGGAGCATCCAAGAGACCCAGTACTTC; cdr3_aa: CAWSIQETQYF
clone_size: -; j_call: TRBJ2-4; v_call: TRBV29-1; d_call: TRBD1; cdr3_nt: TGCAGCGTTGAAGACAGGGGGCGCGTCGAAAACATTCAGTACTTC; cdr3_aa: CSVEDRGRVENIQYF
clone_size: -; j_call: TRBJ2-2; v_call: TRBV7-9; d_call: TRBD1; cdr3_nt: TGTGCCAGCAGCCGGGACAGAGCCACCGGGGAGCTGTTTTTT; cdr3_aa: CASSRDRATGELFF
clone_size: many; j_call: TRBJ2-1; v_call: TRBV28; d_call: -; cdr3_nt: TGTGCCAGCAGTTCCCGACCCGACAATGAGCAGTTCTTC; cdr3_aa: CASSSRPDNEQFF
clone_size: many; j_call: TRBJ2-3; v_call: TRBV29-1; d_call: -; cdr3_nt: TGCAGCGTTGGTTCAGGGGATCGTACAGATACGCAGTATTTT; cdr3_aa: CSVGSGDRTDTQYF
clone_size: -; j_call: TRBJ2-7; v_call: TRBV6-1; d_call: -; cdr3_nt: TGTGCCAGCAGTGAAAGTCTTCTCTACGAGCAGTACTTC; cdr3_aa: CASSESLLYEQYF
clone_size: -; j_call: TRBJ2-7; v_call: TRBV29-1; d_call: TRBD2; cdr3_nt: TGCAGCGTTGACACCGCGGGGGTCGACGAGCAGTACTTC; cdr3_aa: CSVDTAGVDEQYF
clone_size: -; j_call: TRBJ2-2; v_call: TRBV6-5; d_call: TRBD2; cdr3_nt: TGTGCCAGCAGTCGCCAGCGGGAGCCCACCGGGGAGCTGTTTTTT; cdr3_aa: CASSRQREPTGELFF
clone_size: few; j_call: TRBJ2-5; v_call: TRBV9; d_call: -; cdr3_nt: TGTGCCAGCAGCCCAAGATTCGACACATTAAAGCATCAAGAGACCCAGTACTTC; cdr3_aa: CASSPRFDTLKHQETQYF
clone_size: -; j_call: TRBJ2-6; v_call: TRBV29-1; d_call: -; cdr3_nt: TGCAGCGTTTATCCGGGGCTCCCGGGCCCTGGGGCCAACGTCCTGACTTTC; cdr3_aa: CSVYPGLPGPGANVLTF
clone_size: few; j_call: TRBJ2-1; v_call: TRBV29-1; d_call: TRBD1; cdr3_nt: TGCAGCGTTGATCCGGGACAGGGAAATGAGCAGTTCTTC; cdr3_aa: CSVDPGQGNEQFF
clone_size: -; j_call: TRBJ2-1; v_call: TRBV5-4; d_call: TRBD2; cdr3_nt: TGTGCCAGCAGCTTGCTAGGACTAGTTGAGCAGTTCTTC; cdr3_aa: CASSLLGLVEQFF
clone_size: -; j_call: TRBJ1-2; v_call: TRBV7-8; d_call: -; cdr3_nt: TGTGCCAGCAGCTTAGTAGCTGGGAACGCGGGCTACACCTTC; cdr3_aa: CASSLVAGNAGYTF
clone_size: -; j_call: TRBJ1-1; v_call: TRBV25-1; d_call: -; cdr3_nt: TGTGCCAGCAGTTTGTTAGAGAACACTGAAGCTTTCTTT; cdr3_aa: CASSLLENTEAFF
clone_size: -; j_call: TRBJ1-1; v_call: TRBV6-6; d_call: -; cdr3_nt: TGTGCCAGTGATGCCCCAGGACGGGGTCTGAACACTGAAGCTTTCTTT; cdr3_aa: CASDAPGRGLNTEAFF
clone_size: few; j_call: TRBJ2-7; v_call: TRBV2; d_call: -; cdr3_nt: TGTGCCAGCAGTCTCACACCCAGGAACCGCTACGAGCAGTACTTC; cdr3_aa: CASSLTPRNRYEQYF
clone_size: few; j_call: TRBJ2-1; v_call: TRBV6-6; d_call: -; cdr3_nt: TGTGCCAGCAGTTACCGGGTAGTTAGGAATGAGCAGTTCTTC; cdr3_aa: CASSYRVVRNEQFF
clone_size: -; j_call: TRBJ2-6; v_call: TRBV7-9; d_call: -; cdr3_nt: TGTGCCAGCAGCTTAGCGATATCTGGGGCCAACGTCCTGACTTTC; cdr3_aa: CASSLAISGANVLTF
clone_size: few; j_call: TRBJ2-7; v_call: TRBV28; d_call: -; cdr3_nt: TGTGCCAGCAGTTTATCAACGCGGGGAGGCTACGAGCAGTACTTC; cdr3_aa: CASSLSTRGGYEQYF
clone_size: few; j_call: TRBJ2-1; v_call: TRBV4-3; d_call: TRBD2; cdr3_nt: TGCGCCAGCAGCCAAGAGGGAAGCGGGAGAGGGGATGAGCAGTTCTTC; cdr3_aa: CASSQEGSGRGDEQFF